The source of this T cell receptor (beta chain) is a study of Ad26.COV2.S vaccination and SARS-CoV-2 variants. For the study at large: Donor got 5x10^10 or 1x10^11 viral particles of Ad26.COV2.S.

Treatment meaning: 19 received Ad26.COV2.S at low or high dose, single or two shots; roughly five received placebo; per-sample allocation not given. Day 63 after the first injection of vaccine or placebo was the sampling time. The germline gives CDR1 SGHAT, CDR2 FQDESV (reference sequence). The CDR3 is made up of 16 amino acids. Trimming stripped 5 bases from V and 0 bases from J, with 15 bases between. As concerns this clone: Its target is not known.

Notes on the study in general: Assessments of TCR breadth and depth may have underestimated the total T cell responses. Among vaccine recipients, spike-specific TCR breadth exceeded that of placebo recipients. Reported findings describe substantial breadth in spike-specific CD8+ and CD4+ T cell responses following vaccination.

Data came from immunoSEQ multiplex PCR; TCRdb stores just in-frame clones and leaves some out. The table lists hundreds of thousands of clones, roughly 90% of them singletons. This clonotype was obtained from a person between 18 and 65 years old who received the Ad26.COV2.S COVID-19 vaccine or a placebo. The sequences come from peripheral blood, collected in a trial of Ad26.COV2.S vaccine versus placebo. The J gene is TRBJ2-3, the V gene TRBV11-1; no definite D call. The CDR3 DNA follows: TGTGCCAGCAGCCAATCCTTTGGAACTAGCACAGATACGCAGTATTTT. It encodes CASSQSFGTSTDTQYF.